The rows below give T cell receptor beta chains drawn from one sample of a study of shared clonotypes between healthy human individuals. Using immunoSEQ multiplex PCR, the repertoire was profiled, and TCRdb retains in-frame clones only, with some absent. The sample has 1,400,000 or so clones, around 98.5% seen once. The sequencing sample was made of naive CD4+ T cells sorted from blood. Every receptor here comes from a man aged 30 to 45 in good health. CDR3s include the opening cysteine and the closing phenylalanine or tryptophan. D genes are given only for firm matches. Clone size is given for some rows only: seen once, a few or many times, or a class if the clone is expanded.

15,-,TRBV5-5,TRBJ2-7,-,CASSLARVRTYEQYF,TGTGCCAGCAGCTTGGCCAGGGTTAGAACCTACGAGCAGTACTTC
15,-,TRBV28,TRBJ1-1,-,CASSRSGPYGTEAFF,TGTGCCAGCAGCCGATCCGGGCCCTACGGCACTGAAGCTTTCTTT
13,-,TRBV7-2,TRBJ2-7,-,CASSPSVTYEQYF,TGTGCCAGCAGCCCTAGCGTTACCTACGAGCAGTACTTC
14,-,TRBV7-2,TRBJ1-1,-,CASSLGGWGTEAFF,TGTGCCAGCAGCTTGGGGGGATGGGGCACTGAAGCTTTCTTT
20,-,TRBV4-2,TRBJ2-5,TRBD2,CASSQVRPGLAGGPGETQYF,TGTGCCAGCAGCCAAGTCCGCCCGGGACTAGCGGGAGGGCCGGGCGAGACCCAGTACTTC
18,-,TRBV11-1,TRBJ2-2,-,CASSQPPWGTENTGELFF,TGTGCCAGCAGTCAGCCCCCCTGGGGGACTGAGAACACCGGGGAGCTGTTTTTT
17,-,TRBV7-9,TRBJ2-1,TRBD2,CASSPSGGSIVYNEQFF,TGTGCCAGCAGCCCCAGCGGCGGGAGTATCGTATACAATGAGCAGTTCTTC
18,-,TRBV27,TRBJ2-4,TRBD1,CASSFVRGSTVAKNIQYF,TGTGCCAGCAGTTTCGTCAGGGGGAGCACCGTAGCCAAAAACATTCAGTACTTC
15,-,TRBV2,TRBJ2-2,TRBD1,CASSHGTGKPGELFF,TGTGCCAGCAGTCATGGGACAGGGAAGCCCGGGGAGCTGTTTTTT
16,-,TRBV9,TRBJ1-5,-,CASSPHLDSELGPQHF,TGTGCCAGCAGCCCGCATCTGGACAGTGAGTTAGGGCCCCAGCATTTT
15,once,TRBV9,TRBJ2-1,TRBD2,CASSLSGTSYNEQFF,TGTGCCAGCAGCCTTAGCGGGACTTCCTACAATGAGCAGTTCTTC
14,-,TRBV25-1,TRBJ2-5,-,CASSDPRGKETQYF,TGTGCCAGCAGTGATCCCCGGGGAAAGGAGACCCAGTACTTC
15,-,TRBV5-1,TRBJ2-7,TRBD1,CASSALGQGIYEQYF,TGCGCCAGCAGCGCTCTGGGACAGGGGATTTACGAGCAGTACTTC
13,-,TRBV27,TRBJ2-2,TRBD1,CATRTGGHGELFF,TGTGCCACCCGGACAGGGGGCCACGGGGAGCTGTTTTTT
15,-,TRBV29-1,TRBJ2-1,TRBD2,CSVFEGLAEYNEQFF,TGCAGCGTCTTCGAGGGACTAGCGGAATACAATGAGCAGTTCTTC
14,-,TRBV5-5,TRBJ1-3,-,CASSPGPTENTIYF,TGTGCCAGCAGCCCAGGCCCCACCGAAAACACCATATATTTT
13,-,TRBV19,TRBJ2-7,TRBD1,CASSTDRGGEQYF,TGTGCCAGTAGTACGGACAGGGGAGGGGAGCAGTACTTC
13,-,TRBV15,TRBJ1-5,-,CATSRPLNQPQHF,TGTGCCACCAGCAGGCCCCTCAATCAGCCCCAGCATTTT
13,-,TRBV15,TRBJ1-4,-,CATRRDPNEKLFF,TGTGCCACCCGTAGGGACCCTAATGAAAAACTGTTTTTT
14,-,TRBV7-8,TRBJ2-1,TRBD1,CASSPRDSHNEQFF,TGTGCCAGCAGCCCACGGGACAGTCACAATGAGCAGTTCTTC
14,-,TRBV21-1,TRBJ2-7,-,CASSESGRADEQYF,TGTGCCAGCAGCGAAAGCGGGAGGGCCGACGAGCAGTACTTC
17,-,TRBV6-1,TRBJ2-7,TRBD2,CASSEAGLGTSWGEQYF,TGTGCCAGCAGTGAAGCGGGTCTAGGGACTAGCTGGGGCGAGCAGTACTTC
15,-,TRBV10-3,TRBJ2-7,TRBD1,CAISDWGQDQYEQYF,TGTGCCATCAGTGATTGGGGACAGGACCAATACGAGCAGTACTTC
15,-,TRBV18,TRBJ2-3,-,CASSPALRNGDTQYF,TGTGCCAGCTCACCGGCCCTTCGTAATGGTGATACGCAGTATTTT